Below, 27 T cell receptor beta chains from the same sample are listed, as sequenced in a study of tumor and adjacent non-tumor tissue in lung cancer. The library came from three nested PCR rounds adapted from ARM-PCR protocols. In TCRdb, the multiplex PCR reads were re-called with MiXCR into one record per CDR3 protein. The table lists fewer than 130,000 distinct CDR3 sequences, 75% to 90% of them singletons. This sample's RNA came from whole unsorted tissue. The sequenced material came from lung tumor tissue. Receptor source: a man aged 70 or older with non-small cell lung cancer.

As regards this clonotype: Relative to the germline gene, one junction end is altered; a read error may explain this. This chain links TRBV12-3 or TRBV12-4 with TRBJ2-1; no definite D call. This CDR3 region has 14 residues. The CDR3: CASNFLRIYNDQFF. CDR3 DNA: TGTGCCAGCAATTTTCTACGGATTTACAATGACCAGTTCTTC.

As concerns this clonotype: This CDR3 is missing its conserved last phenylalanine or tryptophan, likely due to a read error. This chain joins TRBV7-9 and TRBJ1-2, with D unclear. Germline values: CDR1 SEHNR, CDR2 FQNEAQ (reference sequence). The CDR3 length is 12 residues. CDR3 nucleotide sequence: TGTGCCAGCAACTTGCTGGACTACGGCTACACCTTA. Translated, it gives CASNLLDYGYTL.

Only a few counts were recorded for this clonotype. A read error may be the cause here, since a much bigger clone is one base away. The chain employs TRBV4-1 and TRBJ2-1, with TRBD2 identical over 8 bases. The trim removed 10 bases at V and 2 bases at J, leaving 13 bases unmatched. The germline gives CDR1 MGHRA, CDR2 YSYEKL. The CDR3 runs to 16 residues. CDR3 nucleotide sequence: TGCGCCATCTCACTCTCTCCAGCGGGAGCCTACAATGAGCAGTTCTTC. It specifies CAISLSPAGAYNEQFF.

Notes on this clonotype: Compared with germline, one end of the junction differs, possibly owing to a read error. The CDR3 region is CTSSPSIWTENTEAFF. Here the CDR3 DNA reads TGTACCAGCAGCCCTAGTATTTGGACAGAGAATACTGAAGCTTTCTTT. The genes are TRBV5-4 and TRBJ1-1; tentatively, D is TRBD1 (6 bases). Germline loops: CDR1 SGHNT, CDR2 YYREEE (reference sequence). The CDR3 is made up of 16 amino acids.

On this clonotype itself: As the CDR3 is not closed by the conserved phenylalanine or tryptophan, this likely results from a read error. The V and J genes are TRBV20-1 and TRBJ1-4; perhaps TRBD1 as D (5 bases). The CDR3 is 12 residues long. In germline, CDR1 is DFQATT, CDR2 SNEGSKA (reference sequence). The CDR3 nucleotides read TGTAGTGCTAGCTCAGGGCGAGAAAAACTGTTTTTA. Its translation: CSASSGREKLFL.

With regard to this clonotype: A much larger clone lies one base from this, so it may be a read error. The chain employs TRBV20-1 and TRBJ2-3; TRBD2 is a possible D gene (6 bases). Germline V gives CDR1 DFQATT, CDR2 SNEGSKA (reference sequence). V was clipped by 6 bases and J by 0 bases, with 13 bases between them. This CDR3 has 14 residues. The CDR3 spells CSASGTRSTDTQYF. CDR3 nucleotides: TGCAGTGCATCCGGGACTCGTAGCACAGATACGCAGTATTTT.

Concerning this clonotype: The CDR3 end shows no conserved phenylalanine or tryptophan, and so a read error is likely. The chain links TRBV6-6 to TRBJ1-5, with D possibly TRBD1 on 5 matching bases. V gave up 5 bases and J gave up 6 bases, with 20 bases separating them. Germline lookup yields CDR1 MNHNY and CDR2 SVGAGI (reference sequence). The CDR3 has 16 amino acids. The chain's CDR3 is CASSPGSSGFIQPQHC. The CDR3 coding sequence is TGTGCCAGCAGTCCAGGGTCTTCAGGGTTTATTCAGCCCCAGCATTGT.

A remark on this clonotype: Germline is not matched at one junction end, which may reflect a read error. This sequence joins TRBV6-5 and TRBJ2-5; TRBD1 aligns across 9 bases. The CDR3 totals 17 residues. Germline V gene sequence: CDR1 MNHEY, CDR2 SVGAGI. The CDR3 region is CASSSAGTGFPQEAQYF. In nucleotides, the CDR3 is TGTGCTAGCAGTTCCGCTGGGACAGGGTTCCCACAAGAGGCCCAGTACTTC.

Of note for this clonotype: A read error may produce the germline difference seen at one junction end. The rearrangement uses TRBV6-6 and TRBJ1-3; 11 bases match TRBD1. Germline V lookup: CDR1 MNHNY, CDR2 SVGAGI (reference sequence). The CDR3 length is 15 residues. In DNA form, the CDR3 reads TGTGCCAGCAGCATCTGGGGACAGGGGGGAAACGCCATATGTTTT. Amino acid sequence: CASSIWGQGGNAICF.

This clonotype has at least ten counts. The J gene is TRBJ2-1, the V gene TRBV10-3; D may be TRBD2 (5 bases). Germline V CDR1 and CDR2: ENHRY, SYGVKD. This CDR3 is built from 13 residues. Trimming took off 6 bases at V and 6 bases at J, with 12 bases between the two ends. The CDR3 protein is CAIRSSRINEQFF. CDR3 coding DNA: TGTGCCATCAGGTCTAGCCGGATCAATGAGCAGTTCTTC.

To note about this clonotype: The conserved phenylalanine or tryptophan normally closing the CDR3 is absent here, so this likely arose from a read error. The DNA is left out, because the CDR3 cannot be placed on it with certainty; the CDR3 is given as TCRdb lists it. This rearrangement joins TRBV20-1 to TRBJ2-7; no check of the table's D call, TRBD1, against the DNA was made. The CDR3 is 11 residues long, ends included. Germline assignment: CDR1 DFQATT and CDR2 SNEGSKA (reference sequence). CDR3 amino acids: CSATGAVEHYI.

This chain connects TRBV4-3 to TRBJ2-3; the D is unclear. There are 13 residues in the CDR3. CDR1 is LGHNA, CDR2 YSLEER, per germline. With 2 bases removed from V and 1 base from J, the gap between germline ends came to 4 bases. CDR3 nucleotides: TGCGCCAGCAGCCAAATGGGCACAGATACGCAGTATTTT. Amino acid sequence: CASSQMGTDTQYF.

This chain connects TRBV4-1 to TRBJ1-5, with 9 positions matching TRBD1. V was pared by 2 bases and J by 2 bases, with 10 bases of the junction left unmatched. CDR1 is MGHRA, CDR2 YSYEKL, per germline. CDR3 length: 18 amino acids. CDR3 sequence (DNA): TGCGCCAGCAGCCAAACCGGGACAGGGCGTGATGGCAATCAGCCCCAGCATTTT. Translated, it gives CASSQTGTGRDGNQPQHF.

This clonotype was recorded many times. In DNA form, the CDR3 reads TGTGCCAGCAGCTTTCTAACAGGCGAACAAGAGACCCAGTACTTC. As protein: CASSFLTGEQETQYF. The chain employs TRBV11-2 and TRBJ2-5, with D possibly being TRBD1 (5 bases). The ends were cut back, 3 bases at V and 2 bases at J, with 13 bases in the middle. The CDR3 sequence is 15 residues long. CDR1 is SGHAT, CDR2 FQNNGV, per germline.

About this clonotype: Because the CDR3 is missing its conserved closing phenylalanine or tryptophan, this is likely a read error. The V gene is TRBV6-5, the J gene TRBJ2-1; a weak D match, TRBD2 (5 bases). Per the germline V gene, CDR1 is MNHEY and CDR2 is SVGAGI. The CDR3 extends over 14 amino acids. Trimming shortened V by 3 bases and J by 8 bases, and 14 bases separated the two germline ends. CDR3 nucleotide sequence: TGTGCCAGCAGTTATCGTGCAACCGGGGATGAGCAGTTCTCC. Translating gives CASSYRATGDEQFS.

V and J are TRBV5-4 and TRBJ2-3; D tentatively fits TRBD1 or TRBD2 (5 bases each). The length of the CDR3 is 15 residues. Trimming took 3 bases from V and 4 from J, leaving 15 bases between them. CDR1 and CDR2 from the germline V gene are SGHNT and YYREEE (reference sequence). The CDR3 DNA reads TGTGCCAGCAGCTGGCAGAGGGGCTGGGCAGATACGCAGTATTTT. This gives the protein CASSWQRGWADTQYF.

V gene TRBV4-1 combines with J gene TRBJ1-3; possibly TRBD1 for D (6 bases). The CDR3 runs to 18 residues. The V end was cut by 6 bases, the J end by 0 bases, with 21 bases between. CDR1 MGHRA and CDR2 YSYEKL come from the germline V gene. The CDR3 sequence: CASSQNQQGLSSGNTIYF. The CDR3, as DNA: TGCGCCAGCAGTCAAAATCAGCAGGGGCTAAGCTCTGGAAACACCATATATTTT.

A word on this clonotype: A much larger clone lies a single base off, so this may be a read error. The CDR3 DNA follows: TGTACCAGCAGTGCCGCTGGGGGGGCGAGCACAGATACGCAGTATTTT. Amino acids: CTSSAAGGASTDTQYF. The gene calls are TRBV25-1 and TRBJ2-3, with a tentative D call TRBD2 (7 bases). Germline V gene sequence: CDR1 MGHDK, CDR2 SYGVNS. There are 16 residues in the CDR3. The variable domain in full, completed from reference TRBV25-1 and TRBJ2-3, reads EADIYQTPRYLVIGTGKKITLECSQTMGHDKMYWYQQDPGMELHLIHYSYGVNSTEKGDLSSESTVSRIRTEHFPLTLESARPSHTSQYLCTSSAAGGASTDTQYFGPGTRLTVL.

Turning to this clonotype: No conserved phenylalanine or tryptophan is present at the end of the CDR3, so a read error is the likely explanation. The V call is TRBV28, the J call TRBJ2-3; perhaps TRBD2 as D (5 bases). V lost 4 bases and J lost 3, with 11 bases in between. Germline-derived CDR1 and CDR2 are MDHEN and SYDVKM. The CDR3 runs to 14 residues. CDR3 protein: CASSSRDRTDTQYL. The CDR3, as DNA: TGTGCCAGCAGTTCTCGGGATAGAACAGATACGCAGTATCTT.

Remarks on this clonotype: One end of the junction is discordant with germline, which a read error may explain. The chain is built from TRBV6-5 and TRBJ2-7, with TRBD1 matching 11 bases. CDR1 MNHEY and CDR2 SVGAGI come from the germline V gene. The CDR3 has 18 residues. The CDR3 is CVSSYMSTGQGAIYEQYF. The CDR3 nucleotides read TGTGTCAGCAGTTACATGAGTACAGGACAGGGGGCGATATACGAGCAGTACTTC.

The sample holds many counts of this clonotype. The chain combines TRBV12-3 or TRBV12-4 with TRBJ1-1, with a possible D match to TRBD1 (5 bases). V lost 8 bases to trimming and J lost 0 bases, with 13 bases between them. There are 14 residues in the CDR3. This CDR3 is CASGPGILNTEAFF. The CDR3 DNA follows: TGTGCCAGCGGCCCAGGGATATTGAACACTGAAGCTTTCTTT.

With respect to this clonotype: The conserved phenylalanine or tryptophan normally closing the CDR3 is absent here, so this likely arose from a read error. The chain links TRBV6-1 to TRBJ1-1; 7 nucleotides match TRBD1. Germline lookup yields CDR1 MNHNS and CDR2 SASEGT. J was trimmed by 7 bases and V by 10 bases; bases with no gene match: 18. The CDR3 extends over 15 amino acids. The CDR3 loop reads CATRPSPGGAGEAFS. The CDR3 region has the DNA TGTGCCACCAGACCAAGCCCAGGGGGAGCAGGTGAAGCTTTCTCT.

Note on this clonotype: An end of the junction does not agree with germline; a read error may underlie this. The chain is built from TRBV6-5 and TRBJ1-2; tentative D call: TRBD1 (5 bases). Germline CDR1 is MNHEY and CDR2 is SVGAGI. This CDR3 comprises 15 residues. DNA for the CDR3: TGTGCCAGCAGTGCTGCAGGGATGGGCGCTTATTGCTACATCTTC. Protein sequence: CASSAAGMGAYCYIF.

Points on this clonotype: The final CDR3 position lacks the conserved phenylalanine or tryptophan, pointing to a likely read error. The chain joins TRBV11-3 to TRBJ2-7; perhaps TRBD1 as D (5 bases). Germline CDR1 reads SGHNT; CDR2 reads YENEEA. V shed 6 bases and J shed 8 bases, with 23 bases lying between them. CDR3 length: 15 amino acids. The CDR3 DNA sequence: TGTGCCAGCAGTCCGATGACAGTTTCCGTGTACAAGCAGTACTCC. It codes for CASSPMTVSVYKQYS.

The chain links TRBV4-1 to TRBJ2-2, with TRBD1 matching over 7 bases. V lost 6 bases to trimming and J lost 3 bases; unmatched junction nucleotides: 4. Germline V lookup: CDR1 MGHRA, CDR2 YSYEKL. The CDR3 is 14 amino acids. The CDR3 DNA follows: TGCGCCAGCAGTCCGGGACAGCACACCGGGGAGCTGTTTTTT. It codes for CASSPGQHTGELFF.

About this clonotype: One end of the junction varies from germline; a read error may be responsible. This chain connects TRBV10-3 to TRBJ2-1; 7 bases fit TRBD2. Germline-derived CDR1 and CDR2 are ENHRY and SYGVKD. This CDR3 comprises 12 residues. The CDR3, as DNA: TGTGCCCATCAAAAGGGAGGGCGTGGGCAGCTCTTC. Protein: CAHQKGGRGQLF.

A note on this clonotype: A much bigger clone sits one base away, suggesting this may be a read error. This chain uses TRBV20-1 with TRBJ1-5; D call uncertain. Trimming removed 3 bases at V and 4 bases at J, with 7 bases between. The CDR3 contains 12 residues. CDR1 is DFQATT, CDR2 SNEGSKA, per germline (reference sequence). The CDR3 loop is CSARQINQPQHF. The CDR3 DNA reads TGCAGTGCTAGGCAGATAAATCAGCCCCAGCATTTT.